The 15 T cell receptor beta chains below come from one sample, sequenced in a study of blood T cell repertoires in COVID-19. The data were produced by immunoSEQ multiplex PCR, yet TCRdb's version contains in-frame clones alone and is incomplete. The sample consists of about 280,000 clones, roughly 89% of them appearing once. Sequencing was performed on PBMCs or T cells enriched from blood (not recorded which). The receptor source for this set is a woman in her 40s who had recovered from COVID-19.

The J gene is TRBJ1-5, the V gene TRBV11-1; D not certain. Germline V gene sequence: CDR1 SGHAT, CDR2 FQDESV (reference sequence). Trimming took 5 bases from V and 11 from J, leaving 16 bases between them. This CDR3 contains 13 residues. CDR3 DNA sequence: TGTGCCAGCAGCCCCGGACTAGGTGGGGCCCAGCATTTT. Translation: CASSPGLGGAQHF.

V gene TRBV3-1 (or the pseudogene TRBV3-2) combines with J gene TRBJ2-5; D is possibly TRBD1 (6 bases). The CDR3 extends over 14 amino acids. Trimming shortened V by 0 bases and J by 6 bases, and 11 bases separated the two germline ends. Germline V gives CDR1 LGHDT, CDR2 YNNKEL (reference sequence). CDR3 nucleotides: TGTGCCAGCAGCCAAGATCACAGGGCTAAGACCCAGTACTTC. Its protein product is CASSQDHRAKTQYF.

This clone was picked up a small number of times. The genes are TRBV28 and TRBJ2-2; 10 bases map to TRBD2. There are 17 residues in the CDR3. V was clipped by 10 bases and J by 5 bases; unmatched bases: 16. In germline, CDR1 is MDHEN, CDR2 SYDVKM. The CDR3: CANIVASLGLATGELFF. CDR3 coding DNA: TGTGCCAATATAGTTGCAAGTCTGGGACTAGCGACCGGGGAGCTGTTTTTT.

This chain links TRBV24-1 with TRBJ1-4, with TRBD1 identical over 9 bases. The CDR3 has 16 residues. CDR1 KGHDR and CDR2 SFDVKD come from the germline V gene. V was pared by 5 bases and J by 0 bases, with 3 bases of the junction left unmatched. The CDR3, as DNA: TGTGCCACCAGTGCCGGGACAGGGACAACTAATGAAAAACTGTTTTTT. Its translation is CATSAGTGTTNEKLFF.

The chain has TRBV29-1 and TRBJ2-2; D not certain. V gave up 3 bases and J gave up 2 bases, with 13 bases separating them. CDR1 is SQVTM and CDR2 is ANQGSEA in the germline V gene. The CDR3 covers 15 residues. CDR3 region: CSVDLAEDNTGELFF. As DNA, the CDR3 is TGCAGCGTTGATTTGGCTGAAGATAACACCGGGGAGCTGTTTTTT.

This clone has just a few counts. V is TRBV19 and J is TRBJ2-1; 12 bases map to TRBD2. There are 15 residues in the CDR3. The trim removed 9 bases at V and 5 bases at J, leaving 8 bases unmatched. Germline-derived CDR1 and CDR2 are LNHDA and SQIVND (reference sequence). The CDR3 region has the DNA TGTGCCAGCACAGAGAGGACTAGCGGGAACAATGAGCAGTTCTTC. It encodes CASTERTSGNNEQFF.

The count of this clone is one. The chain combines TRBV18 with TRBJ1-2; the D is unclear. V gave up 0 bases and J gave up 4 bases, with 15 bases separating them. Germline values: CDR1 KGHSH, CDR2 LQKENI. The CDR3 has 16 amino acids. The CDR3 spells CASSPPVEGFGYGYTF. CDR3 nucleotide sequence: TGTGCCAGCTCACCACCGGTGGAGGGCTTTGGCTATGGCTACACCTTC.

The chain has TRBV30 and TRBJ2-7, with TRBD2 matching over 10 bases. V trimming: 2 bases; J trimming: 4 bases; junction bases outside the gene matches: 8. The CDR3 sequence is 15 residues long. Germline V gene data show CDR1 as GTSNPN and CDR2 as SVGIG (reference sequence). The CDR3 spells CAWSSTSGRAYEQYF. The CDR3 region has the DNA TGTGCCTGGAGTTCAACGAGCGGGAGGGCTTACGAGCAGTACTTC.

V and J are TRBV6-2 or TRBV6-3 and TRBJ2-5; D not certain. Germline loops: CDR1 MNHEY, CDR2 SVGEGT. V was pared by 2 bases and J by 2 bases, with 18 bases between. The CDR3 has 17 residues. The CDR3 nucleotides are TGTGCCAGCAGTTACGGTTGGGTTGGCGGCCCTCAAGAGACCCAGTACTTC. Encoded protein: CASSYGWVGGPQETQYF.

The chain joins TRBV19 to TRBJ1-5; the D gene is possibly TRBD1 (5 bases). This CDR3 spans 14 amino acids. Germline V lookup: CDR1 LNHDA, CDR2 SQIVND (reference sequence). V lost 4 bases, J lost 6 bases, and 13 bases lay in between. CDR3 nucleotide sequence: TGTGCCAGTAGTAATGCGGGGCGTATTCAGCCCCAGCATTTT. Protein: CASSNAGRIQPQHF.

This chain joins TRBV19 and TRBJ2-3, with 8 bases fitting TRBD1. J lost 5 bases, V lost 3 bases, and 7 bases had no gene match. The CDR3 is 15 residues long. The V gene's germline CDR1 is LNHDA and CDR2 SQIVND (reference sequence). The DNA for the CDR3 is TGTGCCAGTAGTATTAAGGACAGGGACGGAGATACGCAGTATTTT. Residues: CASSIKDRDGDTQYF.

This chain joins TRBV6-5 and TRBJ1-2; 7 nucleotides agree with TRBD1. V lost 8 bases to trimming and J lost 0 bases; unmatched junction nucleotides: 6. The germline CDR1 and CDR2 sequences are MNHEY and SVGAGI. This CDR3 is 14 amino acids long. The CDR3 reads CASSRGTTNYGYTF. The CDR3, as DNA: TGTGCCAGCTCCAGGGGGACAACTAACTATGGCTACACCTTC.

The chain combines TRBV15 with TRBJ2-5; possible D gene TRBD2, 7 bases. V was trimmed by 0 bases and J by 4 bases, leaving 12 bases between them. Germline CDR1 is LNHNV and CDR2 is YYDKDF (reference sequence). The CDR3 is made up of 15 amino acids. CDR3 in DNA: TGTGCCACCAGCAGAGAAGGGGGAGGGCGAGAGACCCAGTACTTC. This translates into CATSREGGGRETQYF.

This clone was seen just once. The chain combines TRBV24-1 with TRBJ2-3, with TRBD2 as a possible D gene (6 bases). In germline, CDR1 is KGHDR, CDR2 SFDVKD. V lost 11 bases and J 5 bases, leaving 19 bases between the germline ends. This CDR3 spans 14 amino acids. The CDR3 region is CAISGAVGRDTQYF. The CDR3 DNA is TGTGCCATCTCCGGGGCCGTCGGGAGAGATACGCAGTATTTT.

The J gene is TRBJ2-3, the V gene TRBV30; weak D call: TRBD2 (5 bases). Germline V gives CDR1 GTSNPN, CDR2 SVGIG (reference sequence). Trimming removed 0 bases from V and 0 bases from J, with 7 bases in between. There are 14 residues in the CDR3. The CDR3 DNA follows: TGTGCCTGGAGTGTGCTAGCTAGCACAGATACGCAGTATTTT. This codes for CAWSVLASTDTQYF.